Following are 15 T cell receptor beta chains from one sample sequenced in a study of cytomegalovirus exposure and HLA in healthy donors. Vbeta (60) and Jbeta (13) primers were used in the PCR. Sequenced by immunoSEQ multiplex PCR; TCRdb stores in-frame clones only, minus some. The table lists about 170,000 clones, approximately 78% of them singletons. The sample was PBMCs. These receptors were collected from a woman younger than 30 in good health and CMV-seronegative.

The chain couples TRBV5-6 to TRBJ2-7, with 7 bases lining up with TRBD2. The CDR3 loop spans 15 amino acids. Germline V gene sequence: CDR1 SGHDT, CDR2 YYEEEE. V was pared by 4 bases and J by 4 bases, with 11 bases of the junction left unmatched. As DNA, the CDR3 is TGTGCCAGCAGCCCGAGCCCTAGCGGACAATACGAGCAGTACTTC. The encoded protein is CASSPSPSGQYEQYF.

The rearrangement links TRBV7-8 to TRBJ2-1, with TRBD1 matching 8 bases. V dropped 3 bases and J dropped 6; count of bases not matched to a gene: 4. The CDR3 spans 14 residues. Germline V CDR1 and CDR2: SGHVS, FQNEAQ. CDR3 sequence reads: CASSFRDRLNEQFF. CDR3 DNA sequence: TGTGCCAGCAGCTTCCGGGACAGGCTCAATGAGCAGTTCTTC.

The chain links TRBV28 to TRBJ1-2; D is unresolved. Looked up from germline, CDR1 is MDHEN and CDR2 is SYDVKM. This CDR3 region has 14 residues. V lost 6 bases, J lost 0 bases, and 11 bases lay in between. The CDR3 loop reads CASSVDWTNYGYTF. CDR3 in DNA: TGTGCCAGCAGCGTTGACTGGACTAACTATGGCTACACCTTC.

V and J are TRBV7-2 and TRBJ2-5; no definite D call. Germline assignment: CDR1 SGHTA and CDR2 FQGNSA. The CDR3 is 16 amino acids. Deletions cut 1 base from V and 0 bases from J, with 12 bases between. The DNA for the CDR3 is TGTGCCAGCAGCTTAGGGGCTCGAATTTACCAAGAGACCCAGTACTTC. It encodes CASSLGARIYQETQYF.

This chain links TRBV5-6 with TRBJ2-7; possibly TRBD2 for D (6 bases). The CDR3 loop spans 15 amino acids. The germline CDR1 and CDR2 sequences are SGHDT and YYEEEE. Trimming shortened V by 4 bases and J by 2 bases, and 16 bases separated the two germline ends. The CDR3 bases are TGTGCCAGCAGCCGACTGGAACTAGCCACCTACGAGCAGTACTTC. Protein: CASSRLELATYEQYF.

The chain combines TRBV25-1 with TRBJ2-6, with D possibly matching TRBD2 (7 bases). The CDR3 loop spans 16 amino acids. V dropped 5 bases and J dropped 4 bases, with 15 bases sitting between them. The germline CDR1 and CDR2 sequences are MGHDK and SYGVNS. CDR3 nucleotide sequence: TGTGCCAGCAGTACGACCGGGGGGCGCGGGGCCAACGTCCTGACTTTC. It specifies CASSTTGGRGANVLTF.

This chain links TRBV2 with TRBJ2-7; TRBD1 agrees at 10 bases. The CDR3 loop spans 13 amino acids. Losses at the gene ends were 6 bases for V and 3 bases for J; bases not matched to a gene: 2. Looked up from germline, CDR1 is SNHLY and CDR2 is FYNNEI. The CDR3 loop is CASSRTGGYEQYF. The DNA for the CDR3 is TGTGCCAGCAGCCGGACAGGGGGCTACGAGCAGTACTTC.

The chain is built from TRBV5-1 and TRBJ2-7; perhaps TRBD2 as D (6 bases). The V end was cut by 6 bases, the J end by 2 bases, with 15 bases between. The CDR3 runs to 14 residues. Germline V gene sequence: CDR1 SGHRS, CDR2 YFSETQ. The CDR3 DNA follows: TGCGCCAGCAAGTCTGTGGACTACACCTACGAGCAGTACTTC. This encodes CASKSVDYTYEQYF.

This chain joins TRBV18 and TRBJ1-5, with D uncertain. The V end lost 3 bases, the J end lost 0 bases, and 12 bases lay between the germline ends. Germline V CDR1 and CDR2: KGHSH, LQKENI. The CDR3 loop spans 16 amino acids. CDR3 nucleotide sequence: TGTGCCAGCTCACCGGGCGTGGGCAGTAGCAATCAGCCCCAGCATTTT. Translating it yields CASSPGVGSSNQPQHF.

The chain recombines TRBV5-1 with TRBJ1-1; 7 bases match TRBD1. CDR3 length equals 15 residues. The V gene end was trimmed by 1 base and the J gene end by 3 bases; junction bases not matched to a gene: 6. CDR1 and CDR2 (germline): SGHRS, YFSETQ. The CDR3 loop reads CASSLPGGRDTEAFF. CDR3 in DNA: TGCGCCAGCAGCTTGCCAGGGGGGAGAGACACTGAAGCTTTCTTT.

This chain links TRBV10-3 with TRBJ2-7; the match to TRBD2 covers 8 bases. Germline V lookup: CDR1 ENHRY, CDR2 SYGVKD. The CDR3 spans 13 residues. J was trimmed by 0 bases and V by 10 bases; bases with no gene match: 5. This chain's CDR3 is CATAGGPSYEQYF. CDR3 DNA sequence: TGTGCCACCGCGGGGGGACCCTCCTACGAGCAGTACTTC.

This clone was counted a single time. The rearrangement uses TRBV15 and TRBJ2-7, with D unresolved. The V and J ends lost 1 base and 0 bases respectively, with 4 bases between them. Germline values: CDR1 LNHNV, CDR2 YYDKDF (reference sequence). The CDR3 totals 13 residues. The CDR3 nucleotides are TGTGCCACCAGCAGAGCCTCCTCCTACGAGCAGTACTTC. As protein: CATSRASSYEQYF.

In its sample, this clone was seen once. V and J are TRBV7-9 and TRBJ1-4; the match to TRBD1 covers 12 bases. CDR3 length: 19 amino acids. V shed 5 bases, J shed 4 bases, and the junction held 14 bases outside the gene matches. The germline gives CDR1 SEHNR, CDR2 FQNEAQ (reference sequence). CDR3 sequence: CASSIPGQGAPPGNEKLFF. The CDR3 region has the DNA TGTGCCAGCAGCATACCGGGACAGGGGGCTCCCCCGGGTAATGAAAAACTGTTTTTT.

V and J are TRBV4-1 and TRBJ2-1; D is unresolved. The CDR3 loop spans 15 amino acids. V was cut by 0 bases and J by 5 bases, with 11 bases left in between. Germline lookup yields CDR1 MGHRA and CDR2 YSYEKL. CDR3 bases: TGCGCCAGCAGCCAAGATAGTTCACTACACAATGAGCAGTTCTTC. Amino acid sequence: CASSQDSSLHNEQFF.

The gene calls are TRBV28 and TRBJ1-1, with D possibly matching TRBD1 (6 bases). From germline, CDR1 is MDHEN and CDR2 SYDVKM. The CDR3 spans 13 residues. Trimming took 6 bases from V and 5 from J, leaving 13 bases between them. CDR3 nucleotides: TGTGCCAGCAGGGTACAGGGTCGGACTGAAGCTTTCTTT. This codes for CASRVQGRTEAFF.